The present T cell receptor beta chain was sequenced within a study of CD8+CD57+ T cells in acquired aplastic anemia. The wider study: Sorted CD4+ and CD8+ cells gave an average of approximately 3 ug of DNA. Some 9.9 million reads, on average, were obtained for CD4+ cells from healthy donors. Notes on the study in general: Patients had roughly 31 CD8+ CDR3 sequences in common with controls (the shared set).

Regarding this clonotype: Antigen: not known. A read error may account for a junction end that differs from germline.

Investigators profiled TCR beta VDJ and CDR3 from genomic DNA template. Each CDR3 protein gets one entry after TCRdb re-called the reads with MiXCR. The data hold 200,000 to 250,000 distinct CDR3 sequences, with around 32% observed a single time. The V gene's germline CDR1 is SGHAT and CDR2 FQDESV (reference sequence). The CDR3 runs 16 residues. The chain joins TRBV11-1 to TRBJ1-1, with 9 bases identical to TRBD1. This sequence was found in a human donor in good health, serving as a control. The sample taken for sequencing was sorted CD4+, CD8+, or CD8+CD57+ T cells (not recorded which) from PBMCs. The DNA for the CDR3 is TGTGCCAGCAGCACACGGACAGGGGCGGCGGACACTGAAGCTTTCTTC. It encodes CASSTRTGAADTEAFF. Variable domain in full (rest from reference TRBV11-1 and TRBJ1-1): EAEVAQSPRYKITEKSQAVAFWCDPISGHATLYWYRQILGQGPELLVQFQDESVVDDSQLPKDRFSAERLKGVDSTLKIQPAELGDSAMYLCASSTRTGAADTEAFFGQGTRLTVV.